These 17 T cell receptor beta chains share one sample of origin, sequenced in a study of naive and memory T cell subsets. Whole blood, roughly 2.5 ml, came from adult healthy volunteers. For blood and skin samples, reverse transcription used TCR alpha and beta constant primers. TCRdb re-called the 5' RACE reads through MiXCR, storing one row per CDR3 protein. The table has more than 20,000 distinct CDR3 sequences, under 25% seen once. The receptors were gathered from a female donor in good health.

The V gene is TRBV5-5, the J gene TRBJ1-1; D is unresolved. With 4 bases removed from V and 6 bases from J, the gap between germline ends came to 19 bases. The CDR3 contains 15 residues. Germline assignment: CDR1 SGHKS and CDR2 YYEKEE (reference sequence). Here the CDR3 reads CASSPSTLEVAEAFF. The CDR3 DNA reads TGTGCCAGCAGCCCGTCGACCCTCGAAGTCGCTGAAGCTTTCTTT. Full variable domain (missing parts from reference TRBV5-5 and TRBJ1-1): DAGVTQSPTHLIKTRGQQVTLRCSPISGHKSVSWYQQVLGQGPQFIFQYYEKEERGRGNFPDRFSARQFPNYSSELNVNALLLGDSALYLCASSPSTLEVAEAFFGQGTRLTVV.

This clonotype was seen only a few times. The V gene is TRBV5-5, the J gene TRBJ2-7; unclear D gene. The CDR3 spans 14 residues. Germline V lookup: CDR1 SGHKS, CDR2 YYEKEE (reference sequence). The germline V and J ends were trimmed by 0 bases and 3 bases, with 10 bases remaining between them. CDR3 sequence (DNA): TGTGCCAGCAGCTTGGGGAGTCTGGTCTACGAGCAGTACTTC. This translates into CASSLGSLVYEQYF.

Here the CDR3 reads CASSGGNEQFF. The CDR3 coding sequence is TGCGCCAGCAGCGGCGGGAATGAGCAGTTCTTC. V usage is TRBV10-2 and J usage is TRBJ2-1; possible D gene TRBD2, 5 bases. The V and J ends lost 6 bases and 7 bases respectively, with 7 bases between them. CDR1 and CDR2 (germline): WSHSY, SAAADI. This CDR3 is built from 11 residues.

In this sample, this clonotype turned up once. The V call is TRBV5-1, the J call TRBJ2-2; D may correspond to TRBD1 or TRBD2 (5 bases each). From germline, CDR1 is SGHRS and CDR2 YFSETQ. The V and J ends lost 0 bases and 2 bases respectively, with 11 bases between them. CDR3 length: 16 amino acids. CDR3 sequence: CASSLARGLNTGELFF. The DNA of the CDR3 is TGCGCCAGCAGCTTGGCTCGGGGCCTCAACACCGGGGAGCTGTTTTTT.

This clonotype was observed at least ten times. This chain uses TRBV15 with TRBJ2-7; D gene uncertain. This CDR3 has 13 residues. Looked up from germline, CDR1 is LNHNV and CDR2 is YYDKDF (reference sequence). V was clipped by 0 bases and J by 1 base, with 4 bases between them. CDR3 sequence reads: CATSRDVSYEQYF. The CDR3 nucleotides are TGTGCCACCAGCAGAGATGTATCCTACGAGCAGTACTTC.

The chain joins TRBV20-1 to TRBJ2-1; the match to TRBD2 covers 8 bases. Germline V CDR1 and CDR2: DFQATT, SNEGSKA (reference sequence). Germline trimming cut 0 bases from V and 8 bases from J; bases unmatched to any gene: 9. The CDR3 covers 15 residues. CDR3 nucleotides: TGCAGTGCTAGAGATTGGGTAGCGGGAATGCATGAGCAGTTCTTC. Protein sequence: CSARDWVAGMHEQFF.

There are many counts of this clonotype. CDR3 DNA: TGTGCCAGTAGTATATCGGACCTCCCTGGAAACACCATATATTTT. Its protein is CASSISDLPGNTIYF. This chain connects TRBV19 to TRBJ1-3; no clear D gene. Trimming took 2 bases from V and 2 from J, leaving 10 bases between them. Germline V gene data show CDR1 as LNHDA and CDR2 as SQIVND (reference sequence). This CDR3 is built from 15 residues.

The rearrangement uses TRBV6-6 and TRBJ2-7, with D possibly being TRBD1 or TRBD2 (6 bases each). V lost 6 bases and J lost 6, with 15 bases in between. This CDR3 has 13 residues. Germline CDR1 reads MNHNY; CDR2 reads SVGAGI (reference sequence). The CDR3 sequence is CASSHGGAGEQYF. CDR3 nucleotide sequence: TGTGCCAGCAGCCACGGGGGCGCGGGCGAGCAGTACTTC.

This clonotype is medium-sized in the sample. V is TRBV3-1 and J is TRBJ2-1; no reliable D call. The CDR3 consists of 13 residues. CDR1 and CDR2 from the germline V gene are LGHDT and YNNKEL (reference sequence). Trimming took 4 bases from V and 4 from J, leaving 8 bases between them. DNA for the CDR3: TGTGCCAGCAGCCTGACGGCTTACAATGAGCAGTTCTTC. Translating gives CASSLTAYNEQFF.

Only a few counts were recorded for this clonotype. The chain is built from TRBV29-1 and TRBJ2-5; D is unclear. There are 10 residues in the CDR3. Germline CDR1 reads SQVTM; CDR2 reads ANQGSEA. V was trimmed by 7 bases and J by 2 bases, leaving 5 bases between them. CDR3 coding DNA: TGCAGCGCCGGACAAGAGACCCAGTACTTC. This translates into CSAGQETQYF.

Only one count was recorded for this clonotype. V is TRBV12-3 or TRBV12-4 and J is TRBJ2-3; TRBD2 might be the D (5 bases). CDR3 length: 15 residues. Deletions cut 5 bases from V and 14 bases from J, with 26 bases between. The CDR3: CASSHTRLPRIHRYF. The CDR3 DNA follows: TGTGCCAGCAGTCACACTCGACTACCCCGTATTCATCGGTATTTT.

This clonotype was seen repeatedly, ten times or more. The chain combines TRBV29-1 with TRBJ1-1; the D is unclear. Trimming took 7 bases from V and 4 from J, leaving 10 bases between them. This CDR3 has 11 residues. Per germline, CDR1 SQVTM and CDR2 ANQGSEA. In DNA form, the CDR3 reads TGCAGCGCGGGTGGAGGCACTGAAGCTTTCTTT. Amino acids: CSAGGGTEAFF.

This chain joins TRBV7-9 and TRBJ2-7; 7 bases align to TRBD1. The CDR3 loop spans 15 amino acids. Trimming at V came to 5 bases and at J to 4 bases, leaving 11 bases not matched to a gene. CDR1 is SEHNR and CDR2 is FQNEAQ in the germline V gene (reference sequence). CDR3 in DNA: TGTGCCAGCAGCGAAAAGGGGGCCACCCAGTACGAGCAGTACTTC. Its translation is CASSEKGATQYEQYF.

This clonotype was counted between two and nine times. This chain uses TRBV29-1 with TRBJ2-6; D ambiguous. The CDR3 runs to 14 residues. In germline, CDR1 is SQVTM, CDR2 ANQGSEA. V was pared by 3 bases and J by 2 bases, with 8 bases between. The CDR3 here is CSVDKGTGANVLTF. In DNA, the CDR3 is TGCAGCGTTGATAAAGGGACTGGGGCCAACGTCCTGACTTTC. The complete variable domain, with remaining parts taken from reference TRBV29-1 and TRBJ2-6, reads SAVISQKPSRDICQRGTSLTIQCQVDSQVTMMFWYRQQPGQSLTLIATANQGSEATYESGFVIDKFPISRPNLTFSTLTVSNMSPEDSSIYLCSVDKGTGANVLTFGAGSRLTVL.

This clonotype was seen ten or more times. The chain is built from TRBV6-2 or TRBV6-3 and TRBJ1-2; TRBD1 matches at 8 bases. The CDR3 is 17 amino acids. V lost 0 bases and J lost 4; bases outside the gene matches: 10. Germline V gene data show CDR1 as MNHEY and CDR2 as SVGEGT. The CDR3 region has the DNA TGTGCCAGCAGTTACTCTGGTGGCGGACAGGGAGGCTATGGCTACACCTTC. Translated: CASSYSGGGQGGYGYTF.

This clonotype qualifies as medium-sized. The chain has TRBV11-2 and TRBJ2-1, with D possibly being TRBD1 or TRBD2 (7 bases each). This CDR3 contains 15 residues. Trimming removed 6 bases at V and 7 bases at J, with 19 bases between. The germline V gene encodes CDR1 SGHAT and CDR2 FQNNGV. As DNA, the CDR3 is TGTGCCAGCAGAGCGGGGAGGGGGCGGTGGAATGAGCAGTTCTTC. Encoded protein: CASRAGRGRWNEQFF.

The rearrangement joins TRBV20-1 to TRBJ1-1; no definite D call. The CDR3 sequence is 11 residues long. V lost 4 bases to trimming and J lost 3 bases, with 6 bases between them. Germline CDR1 reads DFQATT; CDR2 reads SNEGSKA (reference sequence). Here the CDR3 DNA reads TGCAGTGCTAACGATTACACTGAAGCTTTCTTT. This translates into CSANDYTEAFF.